The 6 T cell receptor beta chains given below trace back to one sample, sequenced in a study of blood T cells in healthy people across ages (dated by TCRdb to the mid-2010s). Library preparation was by 5' RACE. For sequencing, an Illumina HiSeq 2500 was employed. A second PCR of about 7 to 12 cycles was run with a J-beta primer mix and a sample-barcoded 5' primer. TCRdb ran its own pipeline on the public reads, namely fastp trimming at Q25 and MiXCR clone calling, and kept in-frame beta chains. Each CDR3 protein gets just one entry, which takes the most common genes and DNA from the rows behind it. For this sample the table gives about 640,000 distinct CDR3 sequences, of which approximately 30% were detected only once. Clones ranked in the top ten supply approximately 15% of the sample. The sequenced sample consisted of blood. The receptors stem from a woman older than 75 in good health.

On this clonotype: A much larger clone lies one base from this, so it may be a read error. V is TRBV12-1 and J is TRBJ2-1; TRBD1, as called in the table, went unchecked against the DNA. TRBV12-1 is an annotated pseudogene. CDR3 size: 15 residues. DNA for the CDR3: TGTGCCAGCAGCTCAAGGGACCCACCATCCTACGAGCAGTTCTTC. Protein product: CASSSRDPPSYEQFF.

This clonotype was seen many times. The chain joins TRBV20-1 to TRBJ2-3, with unresolved D. The CDR3 is 13 amino acids. Germline V CDR1 and CDR2: DFQATT, SNEGSKA (reference sequence). Trimming left V 5 bases short and J 6 bases short, with 15 bases between. The CDR3 nucleotides are TGCAGTGCTGGCTCTCCCCTGTGGGATACGCAGTATTTT. Encoded protein: CSAGSPLWDTQYF.

This clonotype has at least ten counts. V gene TRBV9 combines with J gene TRBJ2-1, with 11 bases lining up with TRBD2. The CDR3 is made up of 15 amino acids. The V segment lost 1 base and the J segment 8 bases; nucleotides outside the gene matches: 5. Germline V CDR1 and CDR2: SGDLS, YYNGEE. The CDR3 here is CASSVLAGGVDEQFF. In DNA, the CDR3 is TGTGCCAGCAGCGTACTAGCGGGGGGCGTCGATGAGCAGTTCTTC.

This clonotype was detected only a few times. Its ends do not fully match the called genes, so a read error is possible. The rearrangement uses TRBV9 and TRBJ2-3; D unclear. Germline V lookup: CDR1 SGDLS, CDR2 YYNGEE. The CDR3 is made up of 13 amino acids. The CDR3 loop is CASSVVTSDTRYF. The CDR3, as DNA: TGTGCCAGCAGCGTAGTAACTTCAGATACGCGGTATTTT. The whole variable domain, filled in from reference TRBV9 and TRBJ2-3, reads DSGVTQTPKHLITATGQRVTLRCSPRSGDLSVYWYQQSLDQGLQFLIQYYNGEERAKGNILERFSAQQFPDLHSELNLSSLELGDSALYFCASSVVTSDTRYFGPGTRLTVL.

The chain joins TRBV5-4 to TRBJ1-1; D gene unclear. Germline assignment: CDR1 SGHNT and CDR2 YYREEE (reference sequence). V gave up 0 bases and J gave up 1 base, with 10 bases separating them. The CDR3 spans 15 residues. The CDR3 spells CASSLDWGGNTEAFF. DNA of the CDR3: TGTGCCAGCAGCTTGGACTGGGGAGGGAACACTGAAGCTTTCTTT.

Ten or more counts support this clonotype. CDR3 sequence reads: CASSVGLNSNYGYTF. CDR3 bases: TGTGCCAGCAGCGTAGGCCTTAATAGTAACTATGGCTACACCTTC. The chain couples TRBV9 to TRBJ1-2; D unclear. The CDR3 is 15 amino acids. V was cut by 0 bases and J by 1 base, with 10 bases left in between. Germline V gene sequence: CDR1 SGDLS, CDR2 YYNGEE.